Shown below are 18 T cell receptor beta chains from a single sample sequenced in a study of Ad26.COV2.S vaccination and SARS-CoV-2 variants. The treatment here: 19 received Ad26.COV2.S at low or high dose, single or two shots; a few received placebo; per-sample allocation not given. Day 63 after the first vaccine or placebo injection was the time point for sampling. Sequencing used immunoSEQ multiplex PCR; TCRdb keeps in-frame clones, though not all of them. The profile shows roughly 700,000 clones, around 92% of them singletons. This specimen was peripheral blood, taken in a trial of Ad26.COV2.S vaccine versus placebo. These receptors were taken from a person between 18 and 59 years old who received the Ad26.COV2.S COVID-19 vaccine or a placebo.

The chain carries TRBV30 and TRBJ1-1; 7 nucleotides agree with TRBD1. V gave up 4 bases and J gave up 3 bases; unmatched junction bases: 8. Germline V gene sequence: CDR1 GTSNPN, CDR2 SVGIG (reference sequence). The CDR3 totals 14 residues. The CDR3 nucleotides are TGTGCCTGGACACGACAGGGTAAAGACACTGAAGCTTTCTTT. It specifies CAWTRQGKDTEAFF.

The rearrangement links TRBV3-1 (or the pseudogene TRBV3-2) to TRBJ2-1, with TRBD2 matching 11 bases. Germline-derived CDR1 and CDR2 are LGHDT and YNNKEL (reference sequence). This CDR3 is built from 15 residues. The V segment lost 4 bases and the J segment 9 bases; nucleotides outside the gene matches: 8. The CDR3 spells CASSPRLAGQGEQFF. CDR3 nucleotide sequence: TGTGCCAGCAGCCCCAGACTAGCGGGACAGGGTGAGCAGTTCTTC.

The rearrangement joins TRBV5-1 to TRBJ1-2, with 9 bases matching TRBD1. V gave up 3 bases and J gave up 2 bases; unmatched junction bases: 2. CDR1 and CDR2 from the germline V gene are SGHRS and YFSETQ. This CDR3 has 14 residues. The DNA of the CDR3 is TGCGCCAGCAGCTCGGGACAGGGCAACTATGGCTACACCTTC. Translating it yields CASSSGQGNYGYTF.

The rearrangement links TRBV6-2 or TRBV6-3 to TRBJ2-1; no definite D call. Germline CDR1 and CDR2: MNHEY and SVGEGT. Trimming took off 4 bases at V and 6 bases at J, with 13 bases between the two ends. The CDR3 length is 14 residues. DNA of the CDR3: TGTGCCAGCAGTTCCCCCAGACTCCTCAATGAGCAGTTCTTC. Translating it yields CASSSPRLLNEQFF.

As regards this clone: The same CDR3 is also encoded by other DNA sequences in this sample. The chain combines TRBV3-1 (or the pseudogene TRBV3-2) with TRBJ2-5; no clear D gene. From germline, CDR1 is LGHDT and CDR2 YNNKEL (reference sequence). V lost 2 bases, J lost 2 bases, and 6 bases lay in between. The CDR3 sequence is 13 residues long. This CDR3 is CASSQTEQETQYF. CDR3 DNA sequence: TGTGCCAGCAGCCAAACGGAGCAAGAGACCCAGTACTTC.

The chain is built from TRBV3-1 (or the pseudogene TRBV3-2) and TRBJ2-3; D could derive from TRBD1 or TRBD2 (5 bases each). V dropped 1 base and J dropped 1 base, with 12 bases sitting between them. This CDR3 is built from 16 residues. The germline gives CDR1 LGHDT, CDR2 YNNKEL (reference sequence). CDR3 sequence reads: CASSQGGASRTDTQYF. CDR3 nucleotides: TGTGCCAGCAGCCAAGGAGGGGCATCTCGCACAGATACGCAGTATTTT.

In this sample, this clone turned up once. This sample includes further DNA sequences coding for the same CDR3. The chain uses TRBV4-2 and TRBJ2-7, with 10 bases that match TRBD2. The CDR3 covers 15 residues. Germline values: CDR1 LGHNA, CDR2 YNFKEQ. With V trimmed by 1 base and J by 2 bases, 2 bases remained unmatched. The CDR3 spells CASSQGLAGAYEQYF. CDR3 coding DNA: TGTGCCAGCAGCCAAGGTCTAGCGGGAGCCTACGAGCAGTACTTC.

The chain uses TRBV5-4 and TRBJ1-2, with 8 bases lining up with TRBD1. V dropped 2 bases and J dropped 4; count of bases not matched to a gene: 4. This CDR3 region has 14 residues. Germline values: CDR1 SGHNT, CDR2 YYREEE (reference sequence). The CDR3 DNA sequence: TGTGCCAGCAGCTTCAGACAGGGGACCTATGGCTACACCTTC. Translating it yields CASSFRQGTYGYTF.

This chain joins TRBV27 and TRBJ1-5, with TRBD1 as a possible D gene (6 bases). V gave up 2 bases and J gave up 1 base, with 9 bases separating them. CDR1 and CDR2 from the germline V gene are MNHEY and SMNVEV (reference sequence). The CDR3 spans 15 residues. The DNA for the CDR3 is TGTGCCAGCAGTTTACAGGGGTTAAGCAATCAGCCCCAGCATTTT. The encoded protein is CASSLQGLSNQPQHF.

The rearrangement uses TRBV15 and TRBJ2-3; D may be TRBD2 (6 bases). The germline V gene has CDR1 LNHNV and CDR2 YYDKDF (reference sequence). CDR3 size: 16 residues. V dropped 3 bases and J dropped 6 bases, with 19 bases sitting between them. CDR3 nucleotides: TGTGCCACCAGCAGGGAGGGAGGCTACTTGGGGGATACGCAGTATTTT. It encodes CATSREGGYLGDTQYF.

The chain carries TRBV18 and TRBJ2-1; unclear D gene. The germline gives CDR1 KGHSH, CDR2 LQKENI. The CDR3 extends over 16 amino acids. Trimming took 1 base from V and 5 from J, leaving 15 bases between them. CDR3 protein: CASSPLLTGGNNEQFF. The CDR3 nucleotides read TGTGCCAGCTCACCACTCCTCACGGGCGGCAACAATGAGCAGTTCTTC.

The chain joins TRBV5-1 to TRBJ1-2, with D unclear. This CDR3 region has 14 residues. The V gene lost 0 bases and the J gene lost 4 bases, with 10 bases spanning the gap. CDR1 and CDR2 (germline): SGHRS, YFSETQ. The CDR3 protein is CASSLGRVPYGYTF. CDR3 DNA sequence: TGCGCCAGCAGCTTGGGTCGGGTACCCTATGGCTACACCTTC.

V gene TRBV6-2 or TRBV6-3 combines with J gene TRBJ1-1; D possibly corresponds to TRBD1 (5 bases). Per germline, CDR1 MNHEY and CDR2 SVGEGT. Between the trimmed V and J ends, which lost 5 bases and 14 bases, there was a span of 18 bases. This CDR3 region has 12 residues. Here the CDR3 DNA reads TGTGCCAGCAGTCGGTACCGGGACCTCGAGTTCTTT. It translates to CASSRYRDLEFF.

J is TRBJ1-2 and V is TRBV19; TRBD1 agrees at 7 bases. The CDR3 runs to 13 residues. The V gene end was trimmed by 6 bases and the J gene end by 6 bases; junction bases not matched to a gene: 7. The germline V gene has CDR1 LNHDA and CDR2 SQIVND (reference sequence). Here the CDR3 DNA reads TGTGCCAGTAGAACGCAGGGGGGCAATGGCTACACCTTC. Translation gives CASRTQGGNGYTF.

The chain uses TRBV3-1 (or the pseudogene TRBV3-2) and TRBJ2-1; D might be TRBD1 (6 bases). The germline V gene has CDR1 LGHDT and CDR2 YNNKEL (reference sequence). V was clipped by 3 bases and J by 8 bases, with 11 bases between them. The length of the CDR3 is 13 residues. The CDR3 DNA sequence: TGTGCCAGCAGCCACGGACAGTTCGATGAGCAGTTCTTC. This gives the protein CASSHGQFDEQFF.

On this clone itself: The same CDR3 arises from other DNA sequences in this sample as well. The chain combines TRBV19 with TRBJ1-1; D unclear. Germline CDR1 LNHDA, CDR2 SQIVND (reference sequence). Trimming shortened V by 2 bases and J by 0 bases, and 4 bases separated the two germline ends. This CDR3 has 13 amino acids. The CDR3 loop reads CASSITVNTEAFF. The CDR3 DNA is TGTGCCAGTAGTATAACGGTGAACACTGAAGCTTTCTTT.

The chain couples TRBV5-1 to TRBJ1-2; D gene ambiguous. CDR3 length: 17 amino acids. The V end was cut by 1 base, the J end by 8 bases, with 24 bases between. The V gene's germline CDR1 is SGHRS and CDR2 YFSETQ. CDR3: CASSLSFAYGTAGGYTF. The DNA for the CDR3 is TGCGCCAGCAGCTTGAGTTTCGCCTACGGCACGGCAGGAGGCTACACCTTC.

This chain connects TRBV7-9 to TRBJ1-6; TRBD1 agrees at 8 bases. Germline V gene sequence: CDR1 SEHNR, CDR2 FQNEAQ (reference sequence). Trimming removed 3 bases from V and 10 bases from J; junction bases left unmatched: 5. The CDR3 is 14 residues long. The DNA for the CDR3 is TGTGCCAGCAGCTTCAGGACAGGGAACTCACCCCTCCACTTT. This sequence encodes CASSFRTGNSPLHF.